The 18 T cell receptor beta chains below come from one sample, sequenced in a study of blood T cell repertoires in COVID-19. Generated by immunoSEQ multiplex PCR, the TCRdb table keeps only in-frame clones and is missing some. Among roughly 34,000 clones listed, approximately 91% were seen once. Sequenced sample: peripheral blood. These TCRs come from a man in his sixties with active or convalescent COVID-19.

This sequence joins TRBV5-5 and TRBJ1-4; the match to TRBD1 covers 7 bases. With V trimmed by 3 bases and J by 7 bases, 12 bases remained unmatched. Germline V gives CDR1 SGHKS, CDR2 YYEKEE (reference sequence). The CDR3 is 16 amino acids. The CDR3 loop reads CASSSSATGTFEKLFF. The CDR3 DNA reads TGTGCCAGCAGCTCGTCGGCGACAGGGACATTTGAAAAACTGTTTTTT.

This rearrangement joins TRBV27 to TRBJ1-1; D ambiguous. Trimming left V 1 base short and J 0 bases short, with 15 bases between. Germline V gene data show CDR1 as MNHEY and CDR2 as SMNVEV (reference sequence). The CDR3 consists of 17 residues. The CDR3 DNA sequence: TGTGCCAGCAGTTTATTCGGACTCACCCCTATGAACACTGAAGCTTTCTTT. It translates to CASSLFGLTPMNTEAFF.

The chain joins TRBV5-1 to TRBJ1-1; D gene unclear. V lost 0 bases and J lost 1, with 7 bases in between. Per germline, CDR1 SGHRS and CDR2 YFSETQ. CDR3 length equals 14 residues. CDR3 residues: CASSLAAENTEAFF. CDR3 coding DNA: TGCGCCAGCAGCTTGGCTGCGGAGAACACTGAAGCTTTCTTT.

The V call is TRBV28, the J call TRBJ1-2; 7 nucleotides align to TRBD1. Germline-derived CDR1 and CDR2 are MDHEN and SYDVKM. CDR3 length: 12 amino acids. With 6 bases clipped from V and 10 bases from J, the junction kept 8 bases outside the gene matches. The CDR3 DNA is TGTGCCAGCAGGGACGGGACAGCCATCTACACCTTC. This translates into CASRDGTAIYTF.

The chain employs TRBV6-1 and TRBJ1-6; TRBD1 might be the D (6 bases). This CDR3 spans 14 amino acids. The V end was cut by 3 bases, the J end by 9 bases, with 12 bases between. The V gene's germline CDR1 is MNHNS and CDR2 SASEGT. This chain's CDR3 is CASSEGRGISPLHF. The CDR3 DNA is TGTGCCAGCAGTGAGGGCAGGGGAATTTCACCCCTCCACTTT.

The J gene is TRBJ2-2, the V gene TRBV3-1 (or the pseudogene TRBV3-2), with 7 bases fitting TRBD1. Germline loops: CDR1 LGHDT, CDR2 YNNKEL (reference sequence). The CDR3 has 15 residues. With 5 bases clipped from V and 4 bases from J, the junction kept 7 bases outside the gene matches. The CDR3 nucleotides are TGTGCCAGCAGCTCCCCGAACAGGGGCACCGGGGAGCTGTTTTTT. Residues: CASSSPNRGTGELFF.

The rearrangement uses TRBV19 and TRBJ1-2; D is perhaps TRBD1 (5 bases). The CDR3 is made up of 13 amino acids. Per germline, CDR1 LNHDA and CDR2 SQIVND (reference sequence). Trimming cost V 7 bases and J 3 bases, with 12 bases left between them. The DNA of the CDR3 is TGTGCCAGTACCGTGGACACGTACTATGGCTACACCTTC. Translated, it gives CASTVDTYYGYTF.

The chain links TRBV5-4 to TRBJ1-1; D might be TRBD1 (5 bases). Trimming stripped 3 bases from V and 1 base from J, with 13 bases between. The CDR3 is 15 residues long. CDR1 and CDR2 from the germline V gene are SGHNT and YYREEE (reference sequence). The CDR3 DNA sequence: TGTGCCAGCAGCTCCACAGGACCTTCGAACACTGAAGCTTTCTTT. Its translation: CASSSTGPSNTEAFF.

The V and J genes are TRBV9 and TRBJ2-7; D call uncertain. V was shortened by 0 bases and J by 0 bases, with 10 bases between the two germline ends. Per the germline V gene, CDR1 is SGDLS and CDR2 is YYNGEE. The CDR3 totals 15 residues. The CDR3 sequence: CASSVEQLPSYEQYF. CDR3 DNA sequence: TGTGCCAGCAGCGTAGAACAGTTACCCTCCTACGAGCAGTACTTC.

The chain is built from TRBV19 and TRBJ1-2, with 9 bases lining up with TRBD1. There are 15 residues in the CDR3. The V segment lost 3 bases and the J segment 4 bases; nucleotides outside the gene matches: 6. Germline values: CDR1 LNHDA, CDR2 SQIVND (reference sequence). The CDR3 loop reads CASSIADRGSYGYTF. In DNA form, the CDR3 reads TGTGCCAGTAGTATCGCCGACAGGGGGTCCTATGGCTACACCTTC.

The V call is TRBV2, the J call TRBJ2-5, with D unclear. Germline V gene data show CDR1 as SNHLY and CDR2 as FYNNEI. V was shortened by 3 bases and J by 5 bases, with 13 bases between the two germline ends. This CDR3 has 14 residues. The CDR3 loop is CASSEVATRETQYF. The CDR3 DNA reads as TGTGCCAGCAGTGAGGTCGCTACCCGGGAGACCCAGTACTTC.

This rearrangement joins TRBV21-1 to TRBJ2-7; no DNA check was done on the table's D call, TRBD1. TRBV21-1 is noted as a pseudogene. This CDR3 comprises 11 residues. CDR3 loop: CASSTTGEQYF. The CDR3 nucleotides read TGTGCCAGCAGCACGACAGGGGAGCAGTACTTC.

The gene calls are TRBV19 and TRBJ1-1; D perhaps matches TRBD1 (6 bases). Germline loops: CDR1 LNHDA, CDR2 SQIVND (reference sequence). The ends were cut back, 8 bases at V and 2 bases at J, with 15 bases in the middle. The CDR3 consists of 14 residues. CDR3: CASLSQGLNTEAFF. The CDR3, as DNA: TGTGCCAGTCTTTCCCAGGGGCTTAACACTGAAGCTTTCTTT.

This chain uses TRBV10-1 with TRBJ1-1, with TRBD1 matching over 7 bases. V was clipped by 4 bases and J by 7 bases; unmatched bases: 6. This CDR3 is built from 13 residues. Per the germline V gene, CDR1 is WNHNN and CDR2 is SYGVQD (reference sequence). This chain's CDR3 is CASSGPRGDEAFF. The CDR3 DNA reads TGCGCCAGCAGTGGTCCCAGGGGGGATGAAGCTTTCTTT.

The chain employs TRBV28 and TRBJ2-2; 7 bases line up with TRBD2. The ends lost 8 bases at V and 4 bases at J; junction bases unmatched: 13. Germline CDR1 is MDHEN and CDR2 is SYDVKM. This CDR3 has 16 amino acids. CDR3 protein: CASGLGGSGGTGELFF. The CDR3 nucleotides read TGTGCCAGCGGGCTGGGCGGGAGCGGAGGCACCGGGGAGCTGTTTTTT.

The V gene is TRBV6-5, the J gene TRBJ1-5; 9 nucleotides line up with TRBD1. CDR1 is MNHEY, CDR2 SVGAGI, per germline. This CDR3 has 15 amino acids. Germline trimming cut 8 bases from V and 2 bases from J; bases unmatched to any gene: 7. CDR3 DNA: TGTGCCAGCCTCACAGGGGGCGGTGGCAATCAGCCCCAGCATTTT. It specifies CASLTGGGGNQPQHF.

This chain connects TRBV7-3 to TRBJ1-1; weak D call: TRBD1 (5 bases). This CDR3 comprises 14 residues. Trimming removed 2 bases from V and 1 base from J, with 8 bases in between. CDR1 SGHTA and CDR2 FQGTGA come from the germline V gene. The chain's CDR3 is CASSLGGANTEAFF. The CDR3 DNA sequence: TGTGCCAGCAGCTTAGGCGGGGCGAACACTGAAGCTTTCTTT.

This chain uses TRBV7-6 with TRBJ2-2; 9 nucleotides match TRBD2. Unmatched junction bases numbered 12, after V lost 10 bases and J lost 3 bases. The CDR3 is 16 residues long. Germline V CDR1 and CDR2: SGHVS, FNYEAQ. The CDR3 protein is CATTPVAGEDTGELFF. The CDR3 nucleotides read TGTGCCACTACTCCGGTAGCGGGAGAGGACACCGGGGAGCTGTTTTTT.